This T cell receptor (beta chain) was found in a study of human T cells and chemical hapten exposure. Findings and limits, study-wide: In comparison with controls, expanded TCRs gave rise to a significantly larger number of large CDR3 similarity clusters.

This clonotype was detected ten times or more. What it binds is not known. During construction of the library, unique molecular identifiers were attached to individual cDNA molecules for quantitative, reproducible TCR counting. TCRdb fed the RACE reads into MiXCR, producing one record per CDR3 protein. The sample contains approximately 91,000 distinct CDR3 sequences, 11% of which appear only once. Specified time point: patch test 2, 6 weeks after DPC sensitization. Treatment here: therapeutic diphenylcyclopropenone sensitization with weekly scalp DPC. The authors' total RNA extraction used unfractionated whole blood. CDR1 and CDR2 (germline): MNHEY, SVGAGI. The length of the CDR3 is 15 residues. The V and J ends lost 2 bases and 1 base respectively, with 11 bases between them.

The V and J genes are TRBV6-5 and TRBJ2-5, with D perhaps TRBD1 (6 bases). This specimen was whole blood, taken in connection with sensitization to the hapten diphenylcyclopropenone (DPC). This TCR was recovered from a man aged 18 to 29 with alopecia areata. Some clones in this sample may be carry-over from other donors' samples. CDR3 nucleotide sequence: TGTGCCAGCAGTTACGGCCGACAGGCCCAAGAGACCCAGTACTTC. Its protein product is CASSYGRQAQETQYF.